Listed below are T cell receptor beta chains from one sample, sequenced in a study of T-cell reconstitution after alpha-beta-depleted transplantation in children. TCRdb fed the PCR reads into MiXCR, producing one record per CDR3 protein. In the table there are roughly 250,000 distinct CDR3 sequences, roughly 8.2% of which are singletons. Sequences were derived from PBMCs, mostly from graft donor cells, sampled 180 days after TCRalphabeta/CD19-depleted stem cell transplant. These receptors were collected from a male patient younger than 18 who had a stem cell transplant for acute lymphoblastic leukemia, so the T cells may come from the graft donor. The CDR3 runs from the conserved cysteine through the conserved F or W. Fields, in order: CDR3 protein, CDR3 DNA, D gene, clone size, J gene, V gene. A D gene is named only where the DNA matches it firmly. Clone size is given for some rows only: seen once, a few or many times, or a class if the clone is expanded.

CDR3 protein: CSARRAGGPDTQYF
CDR3 DNA: TGCAGTGCTAGAAGAGCGGGAGGGCCAGATACGCAGTATTTT
D gene: TRBD2
clone size: many
J gene: TRBJ2-3
V gene: TRBV20-1

CDR3 protein: CASNPILTSGRRETQYF
CDR3 DNA: TGTGCCAGCAACCCGATCCTAACTAGCGGGAGGCGAGAGACCCAGTACTTC
D gene: TRBD2
clone size: many
J gene: TRBJ2-5
V gene: TRBV6-1

CDR3 protein: CASSGSPNQPQHF
CDR3 DNA: TGTGCCAGCAGCGGGTCACCCAATCAGCCCCAGCATTTT
D gene: NA
clone size: many
J gene: TRBJ1-5
V gene: TRBV9

CDR3 protein: CASSLRDPADTQYF
CDR3 DNA: TGTGCCAGCAGTTTAAGGGACCCGGCGGATACGCAGTATTTT
D gene: NA
clone size: many
J gene: TRBJ2-3
V gene: TRBV27

CDR3 protein: CASSLRYNEQFF
CDR3 DNA: TGTGCCAGCAGTCTGAGGTACAATGAGCAGTTCTTC
D gene: NA
clone size: many
J gene: TRBJ2-1
V gene: TRBV28

CDR3 protein: CASSIEDTQYF
CDR3 DNA: TGTGCCAGTAGTATTGAAGATACGCAGTATTTT
D gene: NA
clone size: many
J gene: TRBJ2-3
V gene: TRBV19

CDR3 protein: CSAPLAGGILEQYF
CDR3 DNA: TGCAGTGCTCCACTAGCGGGGGGAATCTTGGAGCAGTACTTC
D gene: TRBD2
clone size: many
J gene: TRBJ2-7
V gene: TRBV20-1

CDR3 protein: CASSSDRGSGNTIYF
CDR3 DNA: TGTGCCAGCAGCTCTGACAGGGGCTCTGGAAACACCATATATTTT
D gene: TRBD1
clone size: many
J gene: TRBJ1-3
V gene: TRBV7-2

CDR3 protein: CASSLSGGSSYEQYF
CDR3 DNA: TGCGCCAGCAGCTTGTCGGGGGGGAGCTCCTACGAGCAGTACTTC
D gene: TRBD2
clone size: many
J gene: TRBJ2-7
V gene: TRBV5-1

CDR3 protein: CASSGWQGLKTQYF
CDR3 DNA: TGTGCCAGCAGTGGGTGGCAGGGGTTAAAGACCCAGTACTTC
D gene: NA
clone size: many
J gene: TRBJ2-5
V gene: TRBV25-1

CDR3 protein: CASSPLTSGRAKNIQYF
CDR3 DNA: TGTGCCAGCAGCCCGCTCACTAGCGGGAGGGCCAAAAACATTCAGTACTTC
D gene: TRBD2
clone size: many
J gene: TRBJ2-4
V gene: TRBV6-5

CDR3 protein: CASSVGTREETQYF
CDR3 DNA: TGTGCCAGCAGCGTCGGGACTCGCGAAGAGACCCAGTACTTC
D gene: NA
clone size: many
J gene: TRBJ2-5
V gene: TRBV9

CDR3 protein: CASSQGALKQFF
CDR3 DNA: TGCGCCAGCAGCCAAGGGGCCCTAAAGCAGTTCTTC
D gene: NA
clone size: many
J gene: TRBJ2-1
V gene: TRBV4-1

CDR3 protein: CASSVDGGPQHF
CDR3 DNA: TGTGCCAGCAGCGTCGACGGAGGTCCCCAGCATTTT
D gene: NA
clone size: many
J gene: TRBJ1-5
V gene: TRBV9

CDR3 protein: CATSDPRGRELFF
CDR3 DNA: TGTGCCACCAGTGACCCCCGGGGAAGGGAGCTGTTTTTT
D gene: NA
clone size: many
J gene: TRBJ2-2
V gene: TRBV24-1

CDR3 protein: CASSLELVGNNEQFF
CDR3 DNA: TGTGCCAGCAGCTTAGAACTAGTTGGCAACAATGAGCAGTTCTTC
D gene: NA
clone size: many
J gene: TRBJ2-1
V gene: TRBV7-3

CDR3 protein: CSARANRRASGTDTQYF
CDR3 DNA: TGCAGTGCTAGAGCCAATAGACGGGCCTCAGGCACAGATACGCAGTATTTT
D gene: NA
clone size: many
J gene: TRBJ2-3
V gene: TRBV20-1

CDR3 protein: CASSRTGHNQPQHF
CDR3 DNA: TGTGCCAGCAGCCGGACAGGACACAATCAGCCCCAGCATTTT
D gene: TRBD1
clone size: many
J gene: TRBJ1-5
V gene: TRBV7-3

CDR3 protein: CASSLGGGDEQFF
CDR3 DNA: TGTGCCAGCAGCTTGGGGGGAGGAGATGAGCAGTTCTTC
D gene: NA
clone size: many
J gene: TRBJ2-1
V gene: TRBV5-6

CDR3 protein: CASSLAGQYNEQFF
CDR3 DNA: TGCGCCAGCAGCTTGGCCGGACAGTACAATGAGCAGTTCTTC
D gene: NA
clone size: many
J gene: TRBJ2-1
V gene: TRBV5-1

CDR3 protein: CASSVLGGLSYEQYF
CDR3 DNA: TGTGCCAGCAGCGTCCTGGGTGGACTCTCCTACGAGCAGTACTTC
D gene: NA
clone size: many
J gene: TRBJ2-7
V gene: TRBV5-5

CDR3 protein: CSARHGSRYYEQYF
CDR3 DNA: TGCAGCGCCCGGCACGGGAGTAGGTATTACGAGCAGTACTTC
D gene: NA
clone size: many
J gene: TRBJ2-7
V gene: TRBV29-1

CDR3 protein: CSVEGRGGRYGTEAFF
CDR3 DNA: TGCAGCGTTGAGGGGCGGGGGGGTAGGTACGGCACTGAAGCTTTCTTT
D gene: NA
clone size: many
J gene: TRBJ1-1
V gene: TRBV29-1

CDR3 protein: CASSATGFKGPQHF
CDR3 DNA: TGTGCCAGCAGCGCTACAGGGTTCAAGGGGCCCCAGCATTTT
D gene: NA
clone size: NA
J gene: TRBJ1-5
V gene: TRBV7-9

CDR3 protein: CASSLRTYEKLFF
CDR3 DNA: TGTGCCAGCAGCTTAAGGACTTATGAAAAACTGTTTTTT
D gene: NA
clone size: many
J gene: TRBJ1-4
V gene: TRBV11-2

CDR3 protein: CASSLLSGPKNIQYF
CDR3 DNA: TGTGCCAGCAGCCTTCTTAGCGGGCCTAAAAACATTCAGTACTTC
D gene: TRBD2
clone size: many
J gene: TRBJ2-4
V gene: TRBV28

CDR3 protein: CSAREGGTEAFF
CDR3 DNA: TGCAGTGCTAGAGAGGGGGGAACTGAAGCTTTCTTT
D gene: NA
clone size: few
J gene: TRBJ1-1
V gene: TRBV20-1

CDR3 protein: CASSFGLARVYEQYF
CDR3 DNA: TGTGCCAGCAGCTTTGGCCTAGCGAGGGTCTACGAGCAGTACTTC
D gene: NA
clone size: many
J gene: TRBJ2-7
V gene: TRBV7-2

CDR3 protein: CASSGLSSNTGELFF
CDR3 DNA: TGTGCCAGCAGTGGGCTGTCCTCCAACACCGGGGAGCTGTTTTTT
D gene: NA
clone size: many
J gene: TRBJ2-2
V gene: TRBV25-1

CDR3 protein: CASRPTRNSYNEQFF
CDR3 DNA: TGTGCCAGCAGGCCGACTAGAAACTCCTACAATGAGCAGTTCTTC
D gene: NA
clone size: many
J gene: TRBJ2-1
V gene: TRBV12-3/TRBV12-4

CDR3 protein: CSFAGGRGAYEQYF
CDR3 DNA: TGCAGTTTCGCTGGCGGACGGGGAGCCTACGAGCAGTACTTC
D gene: NA
clone size: many
J gene: TRBJ2-7
V gene: TRBV20-1

CDR3 protein: CASSIVAVRQPQHF
CDR3 DNA: TGTGCCAGTAGTATCGTGGCAGTAAGGCAGCCCCAGCATTTT
D gene: NA
clone size: few
J gene: TRBJ1-5
V gene: TRBV19

CDR3 protein: CASSLALASTDTQYF
CDR3 DNA: TGTGCCAGCAGTTTAGCCCTAGCGAGCACAGATACGCAGTATTTT
D gene: NA
clone size: NA
J gene: TRBJ2-3
V gene: TRBV12-3/TRBV12-4

CDR3 protein: CASSRTSGGAVYEQYF
CDR3 DNA: TGTGCCAGCAGCCGGACTAGCGGGGGGGCCGTATACGAGCAGTACTTC
D gene: TRBD2
clone size: many
J gene: TRBJ2-7
V gene: TRBV7-2

CDR3 protein: CATSDPAGESNYGYTF
CDR3 DNA: TGTGCCACCAGTGATCCCGCCGGAGAATCTAACTATGGCTACACCTTC
D gene: NA
clone size: many
J gene: TRBJ1-2
V gene: TRBV24-1

CDR3 protein: CASSFTGPAFF
CDR3 DNA: TGTGCCAGCAGTTTTACAGGGCCGGCTTTCTTT
D gene: NA
clone size: NA
J gene: TRBJ1-1
V gene: TRBV6-6

CDR3 protein: CASSQDRPGGWGEAFF
CDR3 DNA: TGCGCCAGCAGCCAAGATAGGCCAGGGGGTTGGGGTGAAGCTTTCTTT
D gene: TRBD1
clone size: once
J gene: TRBJ1-1
V gene: TRBV4-1

CDR3 protein: CASSVLSGSYNEQFF
CDR3 DNA: TGTGCCAGCAGCGTACTCAGCGGGAGTTACAATGAGCAGTTCTTC
D gene: TRBD2
clone size: many
J gene: TRBJ2-1
V gene: TRBV9

CDR3 protein: CASTAEPYRNSNQPQHF
CDR3 DNA: TGTGCCAGCACCGCAGAACCCTACAGGAATAGCAATCAGCCCCAGCATTTT
D gene: NA
clone size: NA
J gene: TRBJ1-5
V gene: TRBV7-6

CDR3 protein: CASAASEAFF
CDR3 DNA: TGTGCCAGCGCGGCGTCTGAAGCTTTCTTT
D gene: NA
clone size: many
J gene: TRBJ1-1
V gene: TRBV28

CDR3 protein: CASSLNLKTQYF
CDR3 DNA: TGCGCCAGCAGCTTGAATCTTAAGACCCAGTACTTC
D gene: NA
clone size: few
J gene: TRBJ2-5
V gene: TRBV5-1

CDR3 protein: CASSQPPTGGATLSANEKLFF
CDR3 DNA: TGCGCCAGCAGCCAACCCCCCACGGGCGGCGCTACCCTATCCGCTAATGAAAAACTGTTTTTT
D gene: NA
clone size: NA
J gene: TRBJ1-4
V gene: TRBV5-1

CDR3 protein: CSVKPRTGSHTEAFF
CDR3 DNA: TGCAGCGTTAAACCTCGGACAGGGTCCCACACTGAAGCTTTCTTT
D gene: TRBD1
clone size: many
J gene: TRBJ1-1
V gene: TRBV29-1

CDR3 protein: CASSPDQAYGYTF
CDR3 DNA: TGTGCCAGCAGCCCCGATCAGGCTTATGGCTACACCTTC
D gene: NA
clone size: many
J gene: TRBJ1-2
V gene: TRBV7-9

CDR3 protein: CASRPTGTSYEQYF
CDR3 DNA: TGTGCCAGCAGGCCTACAGGGACGTCCTACGAGCAGTACTTC
D gene: NA
clone size: many
J gene: TRBJ2-7
V gene: TRBV7-3

CDR3 protein: CASSPDSTPKETQYF
CDR3 DNA: TGTGCCAGCAGCCCCGACTCCACCCCAAAAGAGACCCAGTACTTC
D gene: NA
clone size: few
J gene: TRBJ2-5
V gene: TRBV9

CDR3 protein: CASSSVEAGVAYEQYF
CDR3 DNA: TGTGCCAGCAGCTCCGTAGAGGCAGGGGTTGCCTACGAGCAGTACTTC
D gene: NA
clone size: many
J gene: TRBJ2-7
V gene: TRBV7-6

CDR3 protein: CSVAAGGGYTF
CDR3 DNA: TGCAGCGTTGCTGCAGGGGGGGGCTACACCTTC
D gene: TRBD1
clone size: many
J gene: TRBJ1-2
V gene: TRBV29-1